This T cell receptor (beta chain) came from a study of T cell changes during pregnancy in multiple sclerosis. Data came from immunoSEQ multiplex PCR; TCRdb stores just in-frame clones and leaves some out. The data show fewer than 40,000 clones, around nine tenths seen once. V was pared by 2 bases and J by 2 bases, with 4 bases of the junction left unmatched. The CDR3 sequence is 16 residues long. The germline CDR1 and CDR2 sequences are SGHRS and YFSETQ. Source: CD8+ T cells from peripheral blood mononuclear cells, taken in the first trimester of pregnancy. The chain links TRBV5-1 to TRBJ2-7; 13 bases agree with TRBD2. The sequence derives from a female donor with multiple sclerosis, enrolled in a pregnancy study. The CDR3: CASSLGLAGVPYEQYF. CDR3 nucleotide sequence: TGCGCCAGCAGCTTAGGACTAGCGGGAGTACCCTACGAGCAGTACTTC.